This entry describes one T cell receptor beta chain. The data belong to a study of response to subunit inactivated influenza vaccine. Each CDR3 protein is one row after TCRdb ran MiXCR on the RT-PCR reads. The table lists more than 450,000 distinct CDR3 sequences, approximately 10% of them singletons. With V trimmed by 7 bases and J by 0 bases, 2 bases remained unmatched. The germline CDR1 and CDR2 sequences are MNHEY and SVGEGT. This CDR3 has 15 amino acids. These data also featured in a second study, about T cells expressing NK-cell markers. That source reports: A 5'RACE template switching approach incorporating UMIs was used to make TCR beta cDNA. Unclear, still, was the HCMV specificity of the expanded NKG2C+ T cell clones.

The V and J genes are TRBV6-2 or TRBV6-3 and TRBJ2-2; 10 bases map to TRBD2. The sequence was obtained from a man aged 50 to 59 who received an inactivated influenza vaccine. Here the sequenced sample was PBMCs from blood, taken on the day of vaccination. This chain's CDR3 is CASTSGGPNTGELFF. Here the CDR3 DNA reads TGTGCCAGCACTAGCGGGGGACCGAACACCGGGGAGCTGTTTTTT.